Detailed here is one TCR beta chain. Its cognate antigen is unknown. This table comes from immunoSEQ multiplex PCR, and its TCRdb copy is limited to in-frame clones, with some not included. Counted here are 13,000 to 15,000 clones, around 91% occurring once; the ten biggest clones make up around 0.8%. The CDR3 spans 17 residues. Germline-derived CDR1 and CDR2 are MDHEN and SYDVKM. Losses at the gene ends were 4 bases for V and 2 bases for J; bases not matched to a gene: 11. This sample was taken from a study of monozygotic twins with cystic fibrosis. Study summary: Library input was three micrograms of fragmented DNA, with approximately 16 PCR cycles. The study, taken as a whole, reports: The repertoire was suggested to be naive-dominated, clonality median about 0.0094. V usage most resembled the co-twin in 13 of 16 pairs.

What was sequenced was blood. The origin of this receptor is a boy aged 5-17 years with cystic fibrosis. The chain joins TRBV28 to TRBJ2-7; 10 nucleotides line up with TRBD2. The CDR3 DNA reads as TGTGCCAGCAGTTCTCCGGGACTAGCGTATACCCCCTACGAGCAGTACTTC. Translation: CASSSPGLAYTPYEQYF.